This TCR beta chain stems from a study of cytomegalovirus exposure and HLA in healthy donors. About the research overall: Researchers previously reported finding 90 million to 120 million unique TCR beta sequences from roughly 170 million T cells. General study points: For TCR beta chains, V- and J-gene trimming was later linked to a missense DCLRE1C variant.

Use of 60 Vbeta and 13 Jbeta primers characterized the PCR. Generated by immunoSEQ multiplex PCR, the TCRdb table keeps only in-frame clones and is missing some. The sample yields 150,000 or so clones, over 60% seen once. Donors in the study were healthy people who gave bone marrow. With regard to this clone: What it binds is not known.

The V end lost 2 bases, the J end lost 0 bases, and 5 bases lay between the germline ends. Germline values: CDR1 KGHSH, CDR2 LQKENI. CDR3 size: 14 residues. The source material was PBMCs. The rearrangement joins TRBV18 to TRBJ1-3; D gene uncertain. This TCR was recovered from a woman under 30 in good health and CMV-seronegative. CDR3 sequence: CASSPGSSGNTIYF. The CDR3 DNA follows: TGTGCCAGCTCACCAGGTAGCTCTGGAAACACCATATATTTT.